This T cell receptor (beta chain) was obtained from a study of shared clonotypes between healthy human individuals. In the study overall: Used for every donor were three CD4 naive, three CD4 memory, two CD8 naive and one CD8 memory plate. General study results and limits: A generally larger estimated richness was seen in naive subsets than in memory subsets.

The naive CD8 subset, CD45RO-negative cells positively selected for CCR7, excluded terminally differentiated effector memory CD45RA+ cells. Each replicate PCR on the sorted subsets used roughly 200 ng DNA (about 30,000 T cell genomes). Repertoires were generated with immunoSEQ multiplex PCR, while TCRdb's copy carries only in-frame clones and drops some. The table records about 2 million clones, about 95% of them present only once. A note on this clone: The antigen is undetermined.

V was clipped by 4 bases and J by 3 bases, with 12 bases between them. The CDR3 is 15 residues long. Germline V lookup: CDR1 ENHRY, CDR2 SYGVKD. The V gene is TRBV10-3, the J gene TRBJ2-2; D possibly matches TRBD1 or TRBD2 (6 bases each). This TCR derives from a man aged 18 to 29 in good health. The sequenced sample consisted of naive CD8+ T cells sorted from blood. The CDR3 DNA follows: TGTGCCATCAGTGTGGGGGGCTCTCACACCGGGGAGCTGTTTTTT. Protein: CAISVGGSHTGELFF.